This paragraph reports one T cell receptor beta chain. This table comes from immunoSEQ multiplex PCR, and its TCRdb copy is limited to in-frame clones, with some not included. The table has about 210,000 clones, under 95% seen once. The sample comes from a study of blood T cell repertoires in COVID-19. Overall study context: Samples taken during acute and convalescent COVID-19 were collected in the United States, Italy and Spain. PBMCs, B-cell-depleted T cells, or T cells provided the cDNA or gDNA that made up the material.

Germline CDR1 SGHAT, CDR2 FQNNGV. This CDR3 has 14 residues. V shed 4 bases and J shed 3 bases, with 13 bases lying between them. The sample comprised peripheral blood. The chain joins TRBV11-2 to TRBJ2-7, with D tentatively TRBD1 (6 bases). The sequence was collected from a man in his thirties or forties with acute or convalescent COVID-19. This CDR3 reads CASSSSGADYEQYF. The CDR3 nucleotides read TGTGCCAGCAGCTCATCAGGGGCGGACTACGAGCAGTACTTC.